This entry concerns a single TCR beta chain. The trim removed 3 bases at V and 5 bases at J, leaving 9 bases unmatched. The CDR3 loop spans 16 amino acids. Germline V gene data show CDR1 as SGHRS and CDR2 as YFSETQ. The data are from a study of blood T cell repertoires in COVID-19. Study-wide background: Donors in the United States, Italy and Spain gave samples during acute or convalescent COVID-19. PBMCs, B-cell-depleted T cells, or T cells were the source of the cDNA or gDNA that made up the material.

The authors' processing: Amplifying reference gene primers gave estimates of nucleated cell counts. Clones were read by immunoSEQ multiplex PCR, and TCRdb kept only the in-frame ones, dropping some. V, J and clone size are those of that table, while D and trimming were read from the DNA. The data hold under 250,000 clones, with around 85% observed a single time. The sequence was obtained from a woman older than 75 with acute or convalescent COVID-19. The chain couples TRBV5-1 to TRBJ2-2, with TRBD2 matching 8 bases. Sequenced material: peripheral blood. This CDR3 is CASSSPTSGVTGELFF. The CDR3 region has the DNA TGCGCCAGCAGCTCCCCCACTAGCGGAGTTACCGGGGAGCTGTTTTTT. Variable domain in full (rest from reference TRBV5-1 and TRBJ2-2): KAGVTQTPRYLIKTRGQQVTLSCSPISGHRSVSWYQQTPGQGLQFLFEYFSETQRNKGNFPGRFSGRQFSNSRSEMNVSTLELGDSALYLCASSSPTSGVTGELFFGEGSRLTVL.